The rows below give T cell receptor beta chains drawn from one sample of a study of blood T cell repertoires in COVID-19. This table comes from immunoSEQ multiplex PCR, and its TCRdb copy is limited to in-frame clones, with some not included. Of some 340,000 clones in the sample, about 85% are singletons; the top ten hold 3.5% to 4%. Sequenced sample: peripheral blood. These receptors were taken from a woman aged 18-29 years with acute or convalescent COVID-19. The CDR3 runs from the conserved cysteine through the conserved F or W. A D gene is named only where the DNA matches it firmly. The size entry is marked missing in some rows and otherwise reads once, few, many or a size class.

J | V | size | D | CDR3 | DNA
TRBJ1-2 | TRBV19 | - | - | CASSMDSGSGGYTF | TGTGCCAGTAGTATGGATTCAGGGTCAGGGGGCTACACCTTC
TRBJ2-7 | TRBV30 | - | - | CAWSTQDEQYF | TGTGCCTGGAGTACCCAGGACGAGCAGTACTTC
TRBJ1-6 | TRBV10-3 | - | TRBD1 | CAITETGGINSPLHF | TGTGCCATCACCGAGACAGGGGGAATAAATTCACCCCTCCACTTT
TRBJ2-7 | TRBV9 | - | TRBD2 | CASSRTGGGYEQYF | TGTGCCAGCAGCCGGACGGGAGGAGGGTACGAGCAGTACTTC
TRBJ2-7 | TRBV5-1 | once | TRBD1 | CASSLGVFQGDPYEQYF | TGCGCCAGCAGCTTGGGGGTGTTTCAGGGGGATCCCTACGAGCAGTACTTC
TRBJ1-2 | TRBV19 | - | TRBD1 | CASSIGTGKDYGYTF | TGTGCCAGTAGTATAGGGACAGGGAAGGACTATGGCTACACCTTC
TRBJ1-6 | TRBV14 | few | - | CASSQKTGYNSPLHF | TGTGCCAGCAGCCAAAAAACAGGGTACAATTCACCCCTCCACTTT
TRBJ1-1 | TRBV19 | - | - | CASSKQVNTEAFF | TGTGCCAGTAGTAAACAGGTGAACACTGAAGCTTTCTTT
TRBJ2-7 | TRBV6-5 | few | - | CASSLNPDTSYEQYF | TGTGCCAGCAGCCTAAACCCGGACACGTCCTACGAGCAGTACTTC
TRBJ1-3 | TRBV28 | few | - | CASRTTEGLGNTIYF | TGTGCCAGCAGGACTACCGAGGGCCTTGGAAACACCATATATTTT
TRBJ2-3 | TRBV19 | - | TRBD2 | CASSIDRAGGPDTQYF | TGTGCCAGTAGTATAGATCGTGCGGGGGGCCCAGATACGCAGTATTTT
TRBJ1-1 | TRBV3-1/TRBV3-2 | - | TRBD1 | CASSLQGAGTEAFF | TGTGCCAGCAGCCTTCAGGGGGCTGGAACTGAAGCTTTCTTT